This passage covers 7 T cell receptor beta chains from one sample sequenced in a study of shared clonotypes between healthy human individuals. The table came from immunoSEQ multiplex PCR; TCRdb's copy has only in-frame clones and leaves some out. The sample lists some 550,000 clones, 97% occurring once. The sequenced sample consisted of naive CD4+ T cells sorted from blood. As for subset: CD45RA+ positively selected. The receptors were gathered from a woman in her thirties in good health.

The genes are TRBV14 and TRBJ2-7; 11 bases line up with TRBD2. This CDR3 has 15 amino acids. Trimming at V came to 4 bases and at J to 3 bases, leaving 5 bases not matched to a gene. CDR1 SGHDN and CDR2 FVKESK come from the germline V gene. The CDR3 sequence is CASSRLTSGVYEQYF. CDR3 DNA sequence: TGTGCCAGCAGCCGCCTGACTAGCGGGGTCTACGAGCAGTACTTC.

The CDR3 loop reads CASRTGGSSIPNTEAFF. The CDR3 coding sequence is TGTGCCAGCCGGACAGGGGGTTCGTCGATACCGAACACTGAAGCTTTCTTT. The gene calls are TRBV19 and TRBJ1-1; 10 bases match TRBD1. The CDR3 extends over 17 amino acids. The germline V gene encodes CDR1 LNHDA and CDR2 SQIVND (reference sequence). J was trimmed by 1 base and V by 9 bases; bases with no gene match: 14.

This chain connects TRBV5-1 to TRBJ2-3, with TRBD2 identical over 9 bases. This CDR3 is built from 15 residues. The junction had 6 bases not matched to a gene; V was cut back by 0 bases and J by 7 bases. Germline CDR1 SGHRS, CDR2 YFSETQ. CDR3 nucleotides: TGCGCCAGCAGCTTGGAAGCGGGAGGAGGAAATACGCAGTATTTT. The encoded protein is CASSLEAGGGNTQYF.

V usage is TRBV11-2 and J usage is TRBJ2-5; D not certain. The tail of the sequence fits TRBJ2-7 better, so the J call may be wrong. Germline values: CDR1 SGHAT, CDR2 FQNNGV. This CDR3 is built from 13 residues. CDR3 DNA sequence: TGTGCCAGCAGCTTAGATCGAGACTACGAGCAGTACTTC. This translates into CASSLDRDYEQYF.

The V call is TRBV6-5, the J call TRBJ1-1, with D unclear. V dropped 6 bases and J dropped 4 bases, with 12 bases sitting between them. Germline V lookup: CDR1 MNHEY, CDR2 SVGAGI. CDR3 length: 13 residues. Here the CDR3 DNA reads TGTGCCAGCAGGATGGGTTGGGGCACTGAAGCTTTCTTT. This sequence encodes CASRMGWGTEAFF.

CDR3 nucleotide sequence: TGTGCCAGCAGCTTGTCAGCGGGAGGCAATGAGCAGTTCTTC. It specifies CASSLSAGGNEQFF. This chain joins TRBV11-2 and TRBJ2-1, with 9 nucleotides matching TRBD2. This CDR3 comprises 14 residues. V shed 3 bases, J shed 6 bases, and the junction held 3 bases outside the gene matches. Germline CDR1 SGHAT, CDR2 FQNNGV.

The V gene is TRBV2, the J gene TRBJ2-7; D is undetermined. V was clipped by 10 bases and J by 3 bases, with 10 bases between them. The length of the CDR3 is 11 residues. Germline V gene sequence: CDR1 SNHLY, CDR2 FYNNEI. This CDR3 is CATGRIYEQYF. The CDR3, as DNA: TGTGCCACCGGCCGGATCTACGAGCAGTACTTC.